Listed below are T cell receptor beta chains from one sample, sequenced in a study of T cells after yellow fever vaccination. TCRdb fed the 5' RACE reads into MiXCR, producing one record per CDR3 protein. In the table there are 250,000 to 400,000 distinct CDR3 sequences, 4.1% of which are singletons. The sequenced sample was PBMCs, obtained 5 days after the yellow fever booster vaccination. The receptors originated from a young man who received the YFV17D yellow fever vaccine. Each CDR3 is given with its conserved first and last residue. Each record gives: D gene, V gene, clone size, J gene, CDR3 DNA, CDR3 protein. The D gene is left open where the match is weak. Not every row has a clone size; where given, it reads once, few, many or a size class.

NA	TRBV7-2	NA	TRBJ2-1	TGTGCCAGCAGCTTACTTAGGCGTACAGGTGGGGAGCAGTTCTTC	CASSLLRRTGGEQFF
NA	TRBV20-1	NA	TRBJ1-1	TGCAGTGCTAGAGGACCGACAAGCCGGATGAACACTGAAGCTTTCTTT	CSARGPTSRMNTEAFF
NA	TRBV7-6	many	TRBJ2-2	TGTGCCAGCAGCTTAGCTACAGGGCCCGCCGGGGAGCTGTTTTTT	CASSLATGPAGELFF
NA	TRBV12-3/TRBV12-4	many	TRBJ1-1	TGTGCCAGCAGTTTTGGTGGGACGGTAAACACTGAAGCTTTCTTT	CASSFGGTVNTEAFF
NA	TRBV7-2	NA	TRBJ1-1	TGTGCCAGCAGCCCCTACGGGGAGACTGAAGCTTTCTTT	CASSPYGETEAFF
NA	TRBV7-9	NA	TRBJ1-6	TGTGCCAGCAGCTTAGAGGAGACGGCCCGCTCACCCCTCCACTTT	CASSLEETARSPLHF
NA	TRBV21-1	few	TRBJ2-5	TGTGCCAGCAGACAGGGGAGGGAGACCCAGTACTTC	CASRQGRETQYF
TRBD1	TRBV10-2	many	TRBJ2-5	TGCGCCAGCAGCGACAGGGACAGGGGAGGAGAGACCCAGTACTTC	CASSDRDRGGETQYF
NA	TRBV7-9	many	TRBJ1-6	TGTGCCAGCAGCTCAGAAGCAGGGGAGAATTCACCCCTCCACTTT	CASSSEAGENSPLHF
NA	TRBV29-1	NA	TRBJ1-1	TGCAGCGCAAGAGGGGGGAGCACTGAAGCTTTCTTT	CSARGGSTEAFF
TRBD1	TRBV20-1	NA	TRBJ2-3	TGCAGTGCTAGTTCCGGACAGGGGGCCACAGATACGCAGTATTTT	CSASSGQGATDTQYF
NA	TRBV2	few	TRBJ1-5	TGTGCCAGCAGTGATGATCGAACGGGGACGCAGCCCCAGCATTTT	CASSDDRTGTQPQHF
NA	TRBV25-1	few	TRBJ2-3	TGTGCCAGCAGTGAAGCATCTGGAAGCTATACGCAGTATTTT	CASSEASGSYTQYF
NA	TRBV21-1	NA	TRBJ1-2	TGTGCCAGCAGCAAAAGGTGTCAGGGGACTGGAGATGGCTACACCTTC	CASSKRCQGTGDGYTF
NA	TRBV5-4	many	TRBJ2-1	TGTGCCAGCCAGTTTGGCCCGGGTAACAATGAGCAGTTCTTC	CASQFGPGNNEQFF
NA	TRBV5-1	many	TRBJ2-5	TGCGCCAGCAGCTTGGATGGGCAGAGCCAAGAGACCCAGTACTTC	CASSLDGQSQETQYF
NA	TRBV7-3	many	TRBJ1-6	TGTGCCAGCAGCTTAAAGCGAGGTCCGATCAGCTCCTATAATTCACCCCTCCACTTT	CASSLKRGPISSYNSPLHF
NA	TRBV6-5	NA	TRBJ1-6	TGTGCCGGGTCAGAGTCTTATAATTCACCCCTCCACTTT	CAGSESYNSPLHF
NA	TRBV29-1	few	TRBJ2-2	TGCAGCGCCACCGGGGACACCGGGGAGCTGTTTTTT	CSATGDTGELFF
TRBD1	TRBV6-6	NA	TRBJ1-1	TGTGCCAGCAGTTACTCAAGACAGGGTGGCGGCACTGAAGCTTTCTTT	CASSYSRQGGGTEAFF
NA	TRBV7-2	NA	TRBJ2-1	TGTGCCAGCAGCTTCATGGGGGGGCCTGGGCAGTTCTTC	CASSFMGGPGQFF
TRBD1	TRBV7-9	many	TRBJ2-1	TGTGCCAGCAGCCTACGGACAGGGGTATCGTACAATGAGCAGTTCTTC	CASSLRTGVSYNEQFF
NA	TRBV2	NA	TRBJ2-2	TGTGCCAGCACAGCGATAGCAGGGACCGGGGAGCTGTTTTTT	CASTAIAGTGELFF
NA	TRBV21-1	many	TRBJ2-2	TGTGCCAGCAGCACCAGGGACAGGGGGGCCACCGGGGAGCTGTTTTTT	CASSTRDRGATGELFF
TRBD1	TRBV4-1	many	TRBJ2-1	TGCGCCAGCAGCCGAGCGGGACAGGGAGCCAATGAGCAGTTCTTC	CASSRAGQGANEQFF
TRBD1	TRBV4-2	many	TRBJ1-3	TGTGCCAGCAGCCACCGGGACAGCCCCTCTGGAAACACCATATATTTT	CASSHRDSPSGNTIYF